One sample yielded the 2 T cell receptor beta chains listed below, sequenced in a study of cytomegalovirus exposure and HLA in healthy donors. The PCR employed 60 Vbeta primers together with 13 Jbeta primers. Assay used: immunoSEQ multiplex PCR; TCRdb lists only in-frame clones, some missing. The sample records around 100,000 clones, roughly 80% being singletons. The sample comprised PBMCs. The receptor set was obtained from a male donor in good health and CMV-seropositive.

The rearrangement links TRBV18 to TRBJ1-6, with TRBD1 identical over 8 bases. V was pared by 3 bases and J by 5 bases, with 6 bases of the junction left unmatched. The germline V gene encodes CDR1 KGHSH and CDR2 LQKENI. CDR3 length equals 16 residues. CDR3 in DNA: TGTGCCAGCTCACCGAACAGGGGGACCCATAATTCACCCCTCCACTTT. The encoded protein is CASSPNRGTHNSPLHF.

The rearrangement uses TRBV11-2 and TRBJ1-1; D is undetermined. Germline V CDR1 and CDR2: SGHAT, FQNNGV. This CDR3 region has 13 residues. Trimming removed 3 bases at V and 1 base at J, with 6 bases between. The CDR3 nucleotides read TGTGCCAGCAGCTTGAGCGGGAACACTGAAGCTTTCTTT. Amino acids: CASSLSGNTEAFF.